These 13 T cell receptor beta chains were sequenced from one sample in a study of shared clonotypes between healthy human individuals. Repertoires were generated with immunoSEQ multiplex PCR, while TCRdb's copy carries only in-frame clones and drops some. Counted here are fewer than 2.5 million clones, 80% to 95% occurring once; the ten biggest clones make up about 0.39%. What was sequenced was naive CD4+ T cells from PBMCs. Sample subset: CD45RA+ positively selected. These receptors originate from a man younger than 35 in good health. Some clones in this sample may be carry-over from other donors' samples.

The gene calls are TRBV7-2 and TRBJ1-1; the D gene is possibly TRBD1 (6 bases). V was trimmed by 4 bases and J by 3 bases, leaving 9 bases between them. In germline, CDR1 is SGHTA, CDR2 FQGNSA. The CDR3 sequence is 13 residues long. Here the CDR3 reads CASSSQGYTEAFF. CDR3 nucleotides: TGTGCCAGCAGCTCCCAGGGGTACACTGAAGCTTTCTTT.

V is TRBV2 and J is TRBJ1-2, with D possibly being TRBD1 (6 bases). The ends were cut back, 4 bases at V and 7 bases at J, with 10 bases in the middle. Per germline, CDR1 SNHLY and CDR2 FYNNEI. This CDR3 has 12 residues. The CDR3 DNA reads TGTGCCAGCAGTGGGGGGCGTGGTGGCTACACCTTC. Translated: CASSGGRGGYTF.

V and J are TRBV11-2 and TRBJ1-1; D uncertain. Trimming removed 8 bases at V and 3 bases at J, with 16 bases between. Germline V gene data show CDR1 as SGHAT and CDR2 as FQNNGV. The CDR3 contains 14 residues. The CDR3 DNA reads TGTGCCAGCGCCTTAGAAAGGTTATACACTGAAGCTTTCTTT. This codes for CASALERLYTEAFF.

This chain links TRBV28 with TRBJ2-5, with D possibly being TRBD1 (5 bases). Germline CDR1 and CDR2: MDHEN and SYDVKM. The V gene lost 5 bases and the J gene lost 5 bases, with 18 bases spanning the gap. CDR3 length: 15 amino acids. Here the CDR3 reads CASSPLQGSQETQYF. Here the CDR3 DNA reads TGTGCCAGCAGTCCCCTGCAGGGCTCACAGGAGACCCAGTACTTC.

This chain joins TRBV6-6 and TRBJ2-5; 11 bases agree with TRBD1. The end of the DNA aligns better with TRBJ2-7, so the J call may be wrong. This CDR3 is built from 15 residues. Germline V CDR1 and CDR2: MNHNY, SVGAGI (reference sequence). CDR3 sequence: CASNARDRGIYEQYF. The CDR3, as DNA: TGTGCCAGCAACGCCCGGGACAGGGGGATCTACGAGCAGTACTTC.

Written as DNA, the CDR3 is TGCGCCAGCCCCGATTACGAGCAGTACTTC. Residues: CASPDYEQYF. The chain recombines TRBV10-1 with TRBJ2-7; D unclear. The CDR3 is made up of 10 amino acids. Germline-derived CDR1 and CDR2 are WNHNN and SYGVQD (reference sequence). V was shortened by 8 bases and J by 4 bases, with 6 bases between the two germline ends.

CDR3 bases: TGCAGTGCCCTGAGGGGGGGCGAGCAGTACTTC. Its translation: CSALRGGEQYF. The rearrangement joins TRBV20-1 to TRBJ2-7, with D possibly matching TRBD2 (7 bases). Germline V gene lookup returns CDR1 DFQATT and CDR2 SNEGSKA (reference sequence). The V gene lost 6 bases and the J gene lost 6 bases, with 12 bases spanning the gap. The length of the CDR3 is 11 residues.

The chain uses TRBV4-3 and TRBJ2-1; D remains unclear. From germline, CDR1 is LGHNA and CDR2 YSLEER. V gave up 0 bases and J gave up 7 bases, with 13 bases separating them. This CDR3 has 15 amino acids. Written as DNA, the CDR3 is TGCGCCAGCAGCCAAGATTGGAACGCGAGGAATGAGCAGTTCTTC. It encodes CASSQDWNARNEQFF.

The chain has TRBV6-5 and TRBJ1-2; 8 positions agree with TRBD1. The CDR3 runs to 15 residues. Germline V gene data show CDR1 as MNHEY and CDR2 as SVGAGI. V gave up 6 bases and J gave up 3 bases; unmatched junction bases: 9. CDR3 residues: CASSNTGGGDYGYTF. For the CDR3, the DNA is TGTGCCAGCAGCAACACAGGGGGAGGGGACTATGGCTACACCTTC.

As for this clone: The germline gene is not matched at one end of the junction; a read error may be the cause. The V gene is TRBV30, the J gene TRBJ2-5; tentative D call: TRBD2 (6 bases). The CDR3 runs 13 residues. Germline CDR1 and CDR2: GTSNPN and SVGIG (reference sequence). CDR3 in amino acids: CAGSPGSQETQYF. The CDR3 DNA follows: TGTGCCGGGAGCCCCGGGAGCCAAGAGACCCAGTACTTC.

The gene calls are TRBV18 and TRBJ2-5; D unclear. V was cut by 2 bases and J by 1 base, with 8 bases left in between. CDR1 is KGHSH and CDR2 is LQKENI in the germline V gene. The CDR3 spans 14 residues. The CDR3 nucleotides read TGTGCCAGCTCACCAGTCGAGTTCCAAGAGACCCAGTACTTC. This gives the protein CASSPVEFQETQYF.

The CDR3 nucleotides read TGTGCCAGCAGTCCGGGGGGAGGGTCGCTCGGGAGAGGCTACACCTTC. It codes for CASSPGGGSLGRGYTF. The V call is TRBV28, the J call TRBJ1-2; a possible D gene is TRBD1 (5 bases). CDR3 length: 16 residues. Germline V lookup: CDR1 MDHEN, CDR2 SYDVKM. The V gene lost 5 bases and the J gene lost 8 bases, with 24 bases spanning the gap.

The V call is TRBV14, the J call TRBJ2-7; unclear D gene. Germline V gives CDR1 SGHDN, CDR2 FVKESK. V was cut by 1 base and J by 6 bases, with 10 bases left in between. This CDR3 has 13 residues. CDR3 coding DNA: TGTGCCAGCAGCCAAGTTGGCCCCGGCGAGCAGTACTTC. Its protein product is CASSQVGPGEQYF.